Listed below are T cell receptor beta chains from one sample, sequenced in a study of cytomegalovirus exposure and HLA in healthy donors. Method: immunoSEQ multiplex PCR; TCRdb's copy keeps in-frame clones and lacks some. Counted here are under 200,000 clones, around 69% occurring once; the ten biggest clones make up 1.3% to 1.5%. The sample consisted of PBMCs. These receptors were taken from a man in his 60s in good health and CMV-seronegative. The CDR3 runs from the conserved cysteine through the conserved F or W.

cdr3_aa	v_call	j_call
CASSQGAQRGVINEQFF	TRBV4-2	TRBJ2-1
CASTNGASGRNEQFF	TRBV7-2	TRBJ2-1
CATSRDQGYEQYF	TRBV15	TRBJ2-7
CASSKGRGLAKDSYEQYF	TRBV27	TRBJ2-7
CASGRDSSYNEQFF	TRBV6-5	TRBJ2-1
CASVSFAEQFF	TRBV28	TRBJ2-1
CASSLAGGANVLTF	TRBV5-1	TRBJ2-6
CASSVQGAPTNEKLFF	TRBV9	TRBJ1-4
CASSLNTQETQYF	TRBV5-1	TRBJ2-5
CASSLQGGNQPQHF	TRBV5-1	TRBJ1-5
CASSRGTGGSFNYGYTF	TRBV18	TRBJ1-2
CASRSRDRDHNEQFF	TRBV2	TRBJ2-1
CASSVGQQTEAFF	TRBV5-1	TRBJ1-1
CASSPQTGEGYTF	TRBV18	TRBJ1-2
CASSDRGEVYEQYF	TRBV19	TRBJ2-7
CASSDRSGNEKLFF	TRBV19	TRBJ1-4
CASSEGTGEYEQYF	TRBV5-1	TRBJ2-7
CSVEVRTGTHEQYF	TRBV29-1	TRBJ2-7
CASSLESGGVYGYTF	TRBV5-6	TRBJ1-2
CASSLASLEHEQFF	TRBV7-9	TRBJ2-1
CASSLAGQEGIYGYTF	TRBV11-2	TRBJ1-2
CAWRQAGGCNEQFF	TRBV30	TRBJ2-1
CASSLGSSPIETQYF	TRBV11-2	TRBJ2-5
CASSQDGESGGAQVETQYF	TRBV4-2	TRBJ2-5
CASSRTGPGETQYF	TRBV6-5	TRBJ2-5
CASTSDGTGGYEQYF	TRBV7-2	TRBJ2-7